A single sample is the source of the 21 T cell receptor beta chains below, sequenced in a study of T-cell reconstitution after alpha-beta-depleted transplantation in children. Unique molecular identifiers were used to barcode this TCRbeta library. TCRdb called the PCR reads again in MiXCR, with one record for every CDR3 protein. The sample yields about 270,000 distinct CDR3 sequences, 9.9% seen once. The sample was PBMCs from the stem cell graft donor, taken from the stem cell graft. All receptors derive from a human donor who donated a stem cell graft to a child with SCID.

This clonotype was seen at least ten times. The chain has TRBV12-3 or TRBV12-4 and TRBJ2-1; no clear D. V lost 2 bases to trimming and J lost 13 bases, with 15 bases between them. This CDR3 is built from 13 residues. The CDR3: CASSLLGYGQQFF. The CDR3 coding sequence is TGTGCCAGCAGTTTATTAGGGTACGGCCAACAGTTCTTC.

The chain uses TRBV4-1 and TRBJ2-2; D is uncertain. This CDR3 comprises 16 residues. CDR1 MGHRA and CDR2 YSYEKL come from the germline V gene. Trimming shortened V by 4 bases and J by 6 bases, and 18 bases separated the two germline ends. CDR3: CASSPRGSSWAGELFF. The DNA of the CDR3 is TGCGCCAGCAGCCCGAGAGGAAGTTCCTGGGCCGGGGAGCTGTTTTTT.

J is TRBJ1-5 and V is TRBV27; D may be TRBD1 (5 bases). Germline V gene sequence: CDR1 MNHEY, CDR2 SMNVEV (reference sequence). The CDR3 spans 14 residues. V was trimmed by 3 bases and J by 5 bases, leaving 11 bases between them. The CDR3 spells CASSFGGFDQPQHF. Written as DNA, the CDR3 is TGTGCCAGCAGTTTTGGGGGGTTCGATCAGCCCCAGCATTTT.

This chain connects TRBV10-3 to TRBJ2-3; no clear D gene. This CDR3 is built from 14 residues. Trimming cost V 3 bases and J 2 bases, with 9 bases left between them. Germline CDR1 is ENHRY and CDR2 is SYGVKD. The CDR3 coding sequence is TGTGCCATCAGTGATCGGAAGTCCACAGATACGCAGTATTTT. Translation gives CAISDRKSTDTQYF.

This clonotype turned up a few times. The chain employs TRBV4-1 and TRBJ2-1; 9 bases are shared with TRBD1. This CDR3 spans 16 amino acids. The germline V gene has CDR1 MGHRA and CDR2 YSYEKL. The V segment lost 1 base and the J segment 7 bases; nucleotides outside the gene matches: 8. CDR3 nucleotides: TGCGCCAGCAGCCAAGTTCGGGACAGGGTTCGGAATGAGCAGTTCTTC. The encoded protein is CASSQVRDRVRNEQFF.

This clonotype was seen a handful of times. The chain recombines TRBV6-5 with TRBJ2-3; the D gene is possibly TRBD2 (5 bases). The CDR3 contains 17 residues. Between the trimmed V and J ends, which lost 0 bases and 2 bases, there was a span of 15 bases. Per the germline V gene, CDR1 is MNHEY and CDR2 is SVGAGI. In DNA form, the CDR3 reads TGTGCCAGCAGTTACTCCTCAGGACTGCCAAACACAGATACGCAGTATTTT. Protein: CASSYSSGLPNTDTQYF.

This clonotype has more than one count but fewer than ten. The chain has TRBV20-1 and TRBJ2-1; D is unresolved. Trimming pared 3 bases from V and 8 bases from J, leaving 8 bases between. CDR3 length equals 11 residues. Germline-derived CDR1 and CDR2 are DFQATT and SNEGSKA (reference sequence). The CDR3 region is CSASLVDEQFF. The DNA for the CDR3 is TGCAGTGCTAGCCTCGTGGATGAGCAGTTCTTC.

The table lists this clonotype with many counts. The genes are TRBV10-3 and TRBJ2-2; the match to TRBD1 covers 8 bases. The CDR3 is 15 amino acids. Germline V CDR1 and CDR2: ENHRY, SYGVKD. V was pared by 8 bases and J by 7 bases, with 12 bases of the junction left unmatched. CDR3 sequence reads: CAIAIGRGHIGELFF. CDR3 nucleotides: TGTGCCATCGCGATTGGCAGGGGGCACATCGGGGAGCTGTTTTTT.

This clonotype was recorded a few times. The CDR3 nucleotides read TGTGCCATCAGTGAGCGTGGGAGCAGCTCCAACTATGGCTACACCTTC. The encoded protein is CAISERGSSSNYGYTF. V is TRBV10-3 and J is TRBJ1-2; D ambiguous. The V and J ends lost 2 bases and 2 bases respectively, with 15 bases between them. Germline loops: CDR1 ENHRY, CDR2 SYGVKD. The CDR3 covers 16 residues.

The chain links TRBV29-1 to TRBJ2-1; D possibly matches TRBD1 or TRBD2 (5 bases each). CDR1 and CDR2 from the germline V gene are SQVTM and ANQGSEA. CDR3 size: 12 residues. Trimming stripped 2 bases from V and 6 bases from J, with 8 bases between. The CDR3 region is CSVERGRNEQFF. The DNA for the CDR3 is TGCAGCGTTGAACGGGGACGCAATGAGCAGTTCTTC.

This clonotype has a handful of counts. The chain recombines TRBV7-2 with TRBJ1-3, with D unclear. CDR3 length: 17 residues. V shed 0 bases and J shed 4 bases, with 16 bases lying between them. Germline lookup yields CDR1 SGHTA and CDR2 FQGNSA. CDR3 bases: TGTGCCAGCAGCTTAGCCCACGGCCTCGGCTCCGGAAACACCATATATTTT. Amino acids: CASSLAHGLGSGNTIYF.

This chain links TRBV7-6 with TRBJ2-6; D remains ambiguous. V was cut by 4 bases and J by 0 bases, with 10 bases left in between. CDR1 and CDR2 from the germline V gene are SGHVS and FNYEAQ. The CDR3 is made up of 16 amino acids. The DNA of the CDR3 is TGTGCCAGCAGCTCGGTCGGAAGCTCTGGGGCCAACGTCCTGACTTTC. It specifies CASSSVGSSGANVLTF.

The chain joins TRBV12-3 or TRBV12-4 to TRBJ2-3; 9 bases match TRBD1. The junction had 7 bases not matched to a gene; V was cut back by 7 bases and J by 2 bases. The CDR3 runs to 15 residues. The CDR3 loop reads CASNLQGAITDTQYF. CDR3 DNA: TGTGCCAGCAACTTACAGGGGGCTATCACAGATACGCAGTATTTT.

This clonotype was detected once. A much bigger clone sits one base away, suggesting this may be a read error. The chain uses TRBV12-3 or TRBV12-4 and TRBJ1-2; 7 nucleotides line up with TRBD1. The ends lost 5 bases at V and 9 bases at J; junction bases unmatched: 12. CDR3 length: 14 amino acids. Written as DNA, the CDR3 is TGTGCCAGCAGTCGGAGACAGGGAACGCGATGCTACACCTTC. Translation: CASSRRQGTRCYTF.

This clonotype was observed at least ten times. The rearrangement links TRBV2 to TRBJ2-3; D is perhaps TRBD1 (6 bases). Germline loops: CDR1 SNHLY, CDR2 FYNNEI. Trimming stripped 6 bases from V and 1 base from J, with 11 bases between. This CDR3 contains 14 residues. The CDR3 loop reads CASSQGQGTDTQYF. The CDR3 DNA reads TGTGCCAGCAGCCAGGGGCAGGGCACAGATACGCAGTATTTT.

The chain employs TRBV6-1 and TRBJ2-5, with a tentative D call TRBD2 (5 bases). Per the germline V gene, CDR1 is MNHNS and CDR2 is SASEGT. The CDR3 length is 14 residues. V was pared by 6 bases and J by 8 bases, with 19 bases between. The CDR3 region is CASSPRAGSDTQYF. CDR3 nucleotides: TGTGCCAGCAGCCCGAGGGCCGGGTCAGACACCCAGTACTTC.

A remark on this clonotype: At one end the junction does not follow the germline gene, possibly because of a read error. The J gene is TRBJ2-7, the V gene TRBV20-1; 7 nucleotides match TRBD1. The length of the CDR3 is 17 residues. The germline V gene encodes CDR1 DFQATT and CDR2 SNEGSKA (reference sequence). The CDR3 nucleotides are TGCTGTGCTAGAGATGTTAACGAGGGGGCAACCCTCTACGAGCAGTACTTC. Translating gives CCARDVNEGATLYEQYF.

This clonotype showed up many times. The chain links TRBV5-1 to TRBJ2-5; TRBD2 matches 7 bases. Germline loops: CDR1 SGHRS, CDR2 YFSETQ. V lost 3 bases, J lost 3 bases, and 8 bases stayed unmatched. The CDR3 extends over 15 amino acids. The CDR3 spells CASSSLGLEEETQYF. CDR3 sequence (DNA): TGCGCCAGCAGCTCGCTAGGACTAGAGGAAGAGACCCAGTACTTC.

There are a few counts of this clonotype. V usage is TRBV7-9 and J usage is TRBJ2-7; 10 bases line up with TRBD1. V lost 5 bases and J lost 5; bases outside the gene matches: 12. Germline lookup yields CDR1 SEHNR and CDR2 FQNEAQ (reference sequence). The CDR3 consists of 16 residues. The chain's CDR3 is CASSRSGTGVANEQYF. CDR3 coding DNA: TGTGCCAGCAGCCGATCCGGGACAGGGGTGGCAAACGAGCAGTACTTC.

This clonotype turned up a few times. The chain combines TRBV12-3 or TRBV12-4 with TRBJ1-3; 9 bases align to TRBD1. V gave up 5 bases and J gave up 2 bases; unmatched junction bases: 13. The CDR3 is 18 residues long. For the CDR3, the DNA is TGTGCCAGCAGTCAACTAACCGGGACAGGGTGGGCTGGAAACACCATATATTTT. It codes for CASSQLTGTGWAGNTIYF.

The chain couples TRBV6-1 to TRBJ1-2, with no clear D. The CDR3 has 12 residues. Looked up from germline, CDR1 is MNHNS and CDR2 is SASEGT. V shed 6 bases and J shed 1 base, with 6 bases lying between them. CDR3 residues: CASRNRNYGYTF. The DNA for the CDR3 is TGTGCCAGCAGGAACCGTAACTATGGCTACACCTTC.